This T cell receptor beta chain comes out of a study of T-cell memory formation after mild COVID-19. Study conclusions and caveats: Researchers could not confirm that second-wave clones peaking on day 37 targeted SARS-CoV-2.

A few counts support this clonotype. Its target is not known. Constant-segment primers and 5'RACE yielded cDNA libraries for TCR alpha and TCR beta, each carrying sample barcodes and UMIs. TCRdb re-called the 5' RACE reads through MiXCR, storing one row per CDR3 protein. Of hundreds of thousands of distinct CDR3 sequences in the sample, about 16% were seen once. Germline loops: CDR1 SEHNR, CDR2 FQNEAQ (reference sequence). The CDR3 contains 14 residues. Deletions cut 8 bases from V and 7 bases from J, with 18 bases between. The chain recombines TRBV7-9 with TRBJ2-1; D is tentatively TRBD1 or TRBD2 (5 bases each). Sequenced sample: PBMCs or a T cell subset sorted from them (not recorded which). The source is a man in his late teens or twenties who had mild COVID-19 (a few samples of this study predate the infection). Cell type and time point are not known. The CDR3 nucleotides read TGTGCCAGCCGTGCCCCGGGACCGCGTAATGAGCAGTTCTTC. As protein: CASRAPGPRNEQFF.